Below, one T cell receptor (beta chain) is given with its context. No antigen is known for it. The CDR3 runs 19 residues. Germline V gene lookup returns CDR1 WSHSY and CDR2 SAAADI. After removal of 0 bases from V and 0 bases from J, the junction contained 8 bases not matched to a gene. These data belong to a study of T cells after posttransplantation cyclophosphamide. Notes on the study in general: Tissue-infiltrating T cells from skin or gut overlapped little with blood T cells. Donor CD8+ memory clones often dominated recipient blood repertoires at later times.

Cyclophosphamide on days +3 and +4 followed busulfan-fludarabine conditioning and a marrow graft. Clones were read by immunoSEQ multiplex PCR, and TCRdb kept only the in-frame ones, dropping some. The data show 15,000 to 20,000 clones, 87% seen once. The rearrangement joins TRBV10-2 to TRBJ2-1; 10 bases align to TRBD2. This TCR was sampled from a female patient between 40 and 55 years old who received an allogeneic stem cell transplant from a related donor, was CMV-positive, and had no GVHD. Part of the T cells may come from the graft donor. Sequencing used PBMCs, obtained after allogeneic stem cell transplant with posttransplant cyclophosphamide. The CDR3 sequence is CASSESTLAGVISYNEQFF. CDR3 DNA: TGCGCCAGCAGTGAGTCGACGCTAGCGGGAGTAATCTCCTACAATGAGCAGTTCTTC.